The 11 T cell receptor beta chains presented below share a single source sample, sequenced in a study of beta chain features in type 1 diabetes. As every portion of the isolated RNA was reverse transcribed, the sequencing read expressed TCRB transcripts. Produced via immunoSEQ multiplex PCR; TCRdb's table is partial and in-frame only. The sample has around 430,000 clones, 30% seen once. Specimen: naive CD4+ T cells from blood. These receptors all come from a man aged 18 to 35 in good health.

The table lists this clone with a count of one. This sample also contains other DNA sequences that code for the same CDR3. The V gene is TRBV9, the J gene TRBJ2-1, with 14 bases lining up with TRBD2. Germline CDR1 SGDLS, CDR2 YYNGEE. V gave up 2 bases and J gave up 7 bases; unmatched junction bases: 2. This CDR3 has 15 amino acids. The CDR3 DNA reads TGTGCCAGCAGCGTCGGACTAGCGGGAGGTAATGAGCAGTTCTTC. As protein: CASSVGLAGGNEQFF. The full variable domain, rest sourced from reference TRBV9 and TRBJ2-1, is DSGVTQTPKHLITATGQRVTLRCSPRSGDLSVYWYQQSLDQGLQFLIQYYNGEERAKGNILERFSAQQFPDLHSELNLSSLELGDSALYFCASSVGLAGGNEQFFGPGTRLTVL.

The rearrangement links TRBV7-2 to TRBJ1-5, with unresolved D. Germline values: CDR1 SGHTA, CDR2 FQGNSA. V lost 6 bases and J 3 bases, leaving 6 bases between the germline ends. This CDR3 spans 12 amino acids. The CDR3 DNA follows: TGTGCCAGCAGTTATTACAATCAGCCCCAGCATTTT. This sequence encodes CASSYYNQPQHF.

CDR3 region: CASSLAGTANYEQYF. The CDR3 bases are TGTGCCAGCAGCTTGGCCGGGACTGCTAACTACGAGCAGTACTTC. V and J are TRBV5-4 and TRBJ2-7, with a weak D call TRBD2 (6 bases). Germline lookup yields CDR1 SGHNT and CDR2 YYREEE (reference sequence). V was cut by 0 bases and J by 3 bases, with 13 bases left in between. CDR3 length equals 15 residues. The whole variable domain, filled in from reference TRBV5-4 and TRBJ2-7, reads ETGVTQSPTHLIKTRGQQVTLRCSSQSGHNTVSWYQQALGQGPQFIFQYYREEENGRGNFPPRFSGLQFPNYSSELNVNALELDDSALYLCASSLAGTANYEQYFGPGTRLTVT.

This clone turned up a few times. The V call is TRBV7-2, the J call TRBJ2-3; D may be TRBD1 (5 bases). Trimming removed 5 bases from V and 0 bases from J, with 12 bases in between. The CDR3 contains 15 residues. The germline V gene encodes CDR1 SGHTA and CDR2 FQGNSA. In nucleotides, the CDR3 is TGTGCCAGCAGCCCAGGGCCCGCTAGCACAGATACGCAGTATTTT. It yields the protein CASSPGPASTDTQYF.

This chain joins TRBV6-5 and TRBJ2-7; the match to TRBD2 covers 11 bases. J was trimmed by 6 bases and V by 1 base; bases with no gene match: 8. CDR1 is MNHEY, CDR2 SVGAGI, per germline. This CDR3 contains 16 residues. The chain's CDR3 is CASSYFLPGTSGEQYF. The CDR3 DNA sequence: TGTGCCAGCAGTTACTTCCTCCCCGGGACTAGCGGCGAGCAGTACTTC.

The chain is built from TRBV18 and TRBJ1-2, with D uncertain. This CDR3 comprises 14 residues. V lost 4 bases, J lost 2 bases, and 11 bases lay in between. The germline V gene has CDR1 KGHSH and CDR2 LQKENI. In DNA, the CDR3 is TGTGCCAGCTCACAAGGGCAGAGGAACTATGGCTACACCTTC. As protein: CASSQGQRNYGYTF.

This chain uses TRBV7-2 with TRBJ2-3; 12 bases match TRBD2. Germline trimming cut 2 bases from V and 5 bases from J; bases unmatched to any gene: 8. The CDR3 is 17 amino acids. The germline gives CDR1 SGHTA, CDR2 FQGNSA. The CDR3 protein is CASSLWASGRAEDTQYF. The CDR3 DNA reads as TGTGCCAGCAGCTTATGGGCTAGCGGGAGGGCGGAAGATACGCAGTATTTT.

V usage is TRBV6-6 and J usage is TRBJ2-3; 16 nucleotides align to TRBD2. This CDR3 is 16 amino acids long. V gave up 0 bases and J gave up 14 bases; unmatched junction bases: 8. Germline lookup yields CDR1 MNHNY and CDR2 SVGAGI (reference sequence). The CDR3 spells CASSYSPGLAGGPMYF. Here the CDR3 DNA reads TGTGCCAGCAGTTACTCTCCGGGACTAGCGGGAGGGCCAATGTATTTT.

The gene calls are TRBV6-5 and TRBJ2-1, with 7 bases fitting TRBD2. Losses at the gene ends were 4 bases for V and 3 bases for J; bases not matched to a gene: 9. CDR1 MNHEY and CDR2 SVGAGI come from the germline V gene. The CDR3 totals 16 residues. The CDR3 sequence: CASSLGGSPLYNEQFF. CDR3 nucleotides: TGTGCCAGCAGTTTAGGCGGGAGTCCCCTCTACAATGAGCAGTTCTTC.

On this clone: A read error may produce the germline difference seen at one junction end. V usage is TRBV6-1 and J usage is TRBJ2-7, with 9 positions matching TRBD1. The CDR3 totals 14 residues. Germline V lookup: CDR1 MNHNS, CDR2 SASEGT. Here the CDR3 DNA reads TGTGCCATCAGTGAGCCGGACAGGGGTTACGAGCAGTACTTC. Translating gives CAISEPDRGYEQYF.

Comments on this clone: Within the sample, other DNA sequences also encode this same CDR3. This CDR3 reads CASSVGGGYNEQFF. The CDR3 DNA follows: TGTGCCAGCAGCGTGGGCGGGGGCTACAATGAGCAGTTCTTC. The chain has TRBV9 and TRBJ2-1; 7 nucleotides agree with TRBD2. CDR3 size: 14 residues. Germline loops: CDR1 SGDLS, CDR2 YYNGEE. The ends lost 2 bases at V and 3 bases at J; junction bases unmatched: 2. The full variable domain, completed using reference TRBV9 and TRBJ2-1, is DSGVTQTPKHLITATGQRVTLRCSPRSGDLSVYWYQQSLDQGLQFLIQYYNGEERAKGNILERFSAQQFPDLHSELNLSSLELGDSALYFCASSVGGGYNEQFFGPGTRLTVL.